This TCR beta chain originates from a study of shared clonotypes between healthy human individuals. Points from the study as a whole: Between a handful of donors, naive CD4 clonotypes were shared at a level of approximately 5%.

The study drew all its donors from Caucasian adults living in Nashville, Tennessee. About this clone: Its cognate antigen is unknown.

Per the study methods: Because ImmunoSEQ provided only junction sequences with no quality scores, the filtering differed. Using immunoSEQ multiplex PCR, the repertoire was profiled, and TCRdb retains in-frame clones only, with some absent. Clone size and the V and J calls come from that table; the DNA yielded D and trimming. The sample has approximately 530,000 clones; around 96% are singletons. In germline, CDR1 is ENHRY, CDR2 SYGVKD. Losses at the gene ends were 10 bases for V and 2 bases for J; bases not matched to a gene: 10. This CDR3 is built from 14 residues. This sequence joins TRBV10-3 and TRBJ2-7; 8 nucleotides match TRBD1. The TCR sequence derives from a woman under 40 in good health. The specimen sequenced was naive CD4+ T cells sorted from blood. Regarding subset: CD45RA+ positively selected. As DNA, the CDR3 is TGTGCCACCTGTCCGGGACAGGAGGCCTACGAGCAGTACTTC. Amino acid sequence: CATCPGQEAYEQYF.